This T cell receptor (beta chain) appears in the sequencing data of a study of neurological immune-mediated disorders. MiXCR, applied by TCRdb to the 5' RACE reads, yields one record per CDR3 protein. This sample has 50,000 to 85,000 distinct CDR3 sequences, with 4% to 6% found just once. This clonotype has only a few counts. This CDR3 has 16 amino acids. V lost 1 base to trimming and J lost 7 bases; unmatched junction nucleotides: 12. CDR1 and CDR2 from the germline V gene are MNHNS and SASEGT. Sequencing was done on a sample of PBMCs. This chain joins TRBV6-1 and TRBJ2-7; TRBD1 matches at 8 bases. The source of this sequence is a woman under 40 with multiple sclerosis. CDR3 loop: CASSEGRWTGSQEQYF. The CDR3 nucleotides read TGTGCCAGCAGTGAAGGACGGTGGACAGGGAGTCAAGAGCAGTACTTC.